This T cell receptor beta chain was recovered during a study of Ad26.COV2.S vaccination and SARS-CoV-2 variants. Study-level points and caveats: Similar non-spike TCR breadth was seen in vaccine and placebo recipients.

Clones were read by immunoSEQ multiplex PCR, and TCRdb kept only the in-frame ones, dropping some. The profile shows 350,000 to 500,000 clones, roughly 87% of them singletons. Sample treatment: about 20 received Ad26.COV2.S at low or high dose, single or two shots; several received placebo; per-sample allocation not given. Sample collection was performed on day 63 after the first vaccine or placebo injection. In regard to this clone: Its antigen is not identified.

The CDR3 runs 17 residues. Germline loops: CDR1 SGHAT, CDR2 FQNNGV. The ends were cut back, 0 bases at V and 0 bases at J, with 12 bases in the middle. This sequence was found in a person aged 18-60 years who received the Ad26.COV2.S COVID-19 vaccine or a placebo. The chain links TRBV11-2 to TRBJ1-3, with D tentatively TRBD1 (5 bases). Source: peripheral blood, taken in a trial of Ad26.COV2.S vaccine versus placebo. The CDR3 DNA reads TGTGCCAGCAGCTTAGATCCGGAAGGGGCCTCTGGAAACACCATATATTTT. Translating it yields CASSLDPEGASGNTIYF.